This entry describes one T cell receptor beta chain. What antigen it recognizes has not been identified. One base away there is no much larger clone; base qualities are not given. The CDR1 and CDR2 encoded by the germline V gene (reference sequence) are SEHNR and FQNEAQ. The CDR3, cysteine through phenylalanine, is 12 amino acids long. CDR3 DNA is the only sequence kept; it has 36 bases, read in frame from the first base. V drops 2 bases and J drops 6 bases, leaving 8 bases in between. This sample was included in a study of blood T cells in healthy people across ages (dated by TCRdb to between 2015 and 2016). With regard to the full study: Template switching captured roughly one uniquely barcoded TCR beta cDNA molecule per two T cells in model experiments. Using deep sequencing normalized with unique cDNA molecular identifiers, the study measured how TCR beta repertoire diversity changes with age. Four age groups were formed from the donors: young (average roughly 15 years), middle-aged (less than 40), aged (62) and long-lived (around 82). To avoid experimental bias, donors of different ages were randomly spread across the sequencing lanes. Two additional independent replicas of 1 million unique cDNA reads from the same blood draw were analyzed for two donors (one aged 18 to 30 and one aged 80 or older).

What the authors observed across the whole study: Bulk unsorted PBMC profiling prevented conclusive comparison of naive and antigen-experienced compartments. The long-lived group showed more naive CD4+ T cells, fewer expanded clones and increased TCR diversity than the aged group, suggesting age selection. Estimates of total diversity from one million sequenced T cells were regarded as lower bounds and underestimates. Observed TCR beta diversity correlated strongly with the percentage of naive T cells measured by flow cytometry. The CMV infection status of donors was not known, potentially confounding age-related changes in expanded clonotypes. As age increased, observed TCR beta diversity per million T cells dropped in a roughly linear way, and a significant reduction was already evident by age around 41.

The library was built by means of 5' RACE. The sequencer listed for this sample is Illumina HiSeq 2500. The second PCR ran for about 6 to 12 cycles and used a J-beta primer mix along with a sample-barcoded 5' primer. A template-switch 5' adaptor carrying 12 random nucleotides introduced a unique molecular identifier onto each TCR beta cDNA molecule. Each sample yielded at least 3 million CDR3-containing paired-end reads. First-strand cDNA synthesis was performed from all RNA using the Mint cDNA synthesis kit, with priming by a TRBC-specific oligonucleotide. Following uracil-DNA glycosylase treatment, a first 18-cycle PCR with universal primers M1SS and BC2_uni_R was performed on all cDNA. As for the authors' bioinformatics: For normalization, 1 million high-quality reads were randomly selected from each sample, with every read carrying a distinct molecular identifier. Reads with shared molecular identifiers were discarded instead of being binned into consensus sequences. MiTCR, set to a Q25 quality threshold and the strictest error-elimination algorithm, was used for CDR3 identification, clonotype clustering and error correction. A nonparametric unseen species model using Euler transformation provided a lower-bound estimate of total TCR beta diversity. The raw public data were reprocessed by TCRdb itself: fastp quality trimming at Q25, MiXCR clonotype calling, in-frame beta chains only. Entries are consolidated by CDR3 protein sequence, retaining the most common genes and DNA. TCRdb, not the original authors, processed these V and J calls. For this sample there are about 1.1 million distinct CDR3 sequences; more than 30% appear just once. The biggest ten clones account for about an eighth of the sample.

The approximately 39 donors, aged about 6 to 95 years, were systemically healthy Caucasian individuals from Russia. Each donor gave approximately 9.3 milliliters of peripheral blood, collected into EDTA-treated Vacutainer tubes. Ficoll-Paque density-gradient centrifugation was used to isolate PBMCs, with at least 6 million obtained per sample. Trizol reagent was used to extract total RNA from the PBMCs, yielding at least 5 micrograms per sample. For every donor, an aliquot of PBMCs went through flow cytometry to measure the percentages of naive CD45RAhigh/CD27high T cells. This TCR was recovered from a man between 18 and 35 years old in good health. Sequenced sample: blood. The rearranged chain carries TRBV7-9 and TRBJ2-7; the D call could be TRBD1 or TRBD2, with each sharing 6 bases. The CDR3 reads CASSLTGAEQYF. The sequenced DNA is TGTGCCAGCAGCTTAACGGGGGCCGAGCAGTACTTC.